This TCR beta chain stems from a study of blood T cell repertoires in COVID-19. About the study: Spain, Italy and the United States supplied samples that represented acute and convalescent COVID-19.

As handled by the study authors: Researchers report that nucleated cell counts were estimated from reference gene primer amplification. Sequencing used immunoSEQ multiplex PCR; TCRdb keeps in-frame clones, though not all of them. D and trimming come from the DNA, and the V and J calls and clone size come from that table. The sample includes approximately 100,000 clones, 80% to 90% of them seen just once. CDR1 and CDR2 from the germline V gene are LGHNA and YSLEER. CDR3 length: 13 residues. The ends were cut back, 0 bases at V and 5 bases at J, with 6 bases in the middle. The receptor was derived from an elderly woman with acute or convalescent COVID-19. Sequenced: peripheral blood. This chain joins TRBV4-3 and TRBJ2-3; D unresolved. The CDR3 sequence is CASSQDRGDTQYF. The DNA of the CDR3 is TGCGCCAGCAGCCAAGATCGAGGAGATACGCAGTATTTT.